This TCR beta chain emerged from a study of blood T cell repertoires in COVID-19. Study information: Acute and convalescent COVID-19 specimens originated in the United States, Italy and Spain.

Original methodology: Reference gene primer amplification in the assay estimated nucleated cell counts. TCRdb's table, derived via immunoSEQ multiplex PCR, lists solely in-frame clones and lacks some. For V, J and clone size, that table is used; D and trimming come from the DNA. The repertoire consists of under 300,000 clones, with approximately 78% occurring once and the leading ten covering 9.5% to 15%. After removal of 3 bases from V and 5 bases from J, the junction contained 7 bases not matched to a gene. Per germline, CDR1 SGDLS and CDR2 YYNGEE. This CDR3 contains 16 residues. This TCR was sampled from a woman between 55 and 75 years old with active or convalescent COVID-19. The V call is TRBV9, the J call TRBJ2-2; 10 positions agree with TRBD1. The sequencing input was peripheral blood. CDR3 sequence: CASSAPDRGTTGELFF. DNA for the CDR3: TGTGCCAGCAGCGCCCCGGACAGGGGGACTACCGGGGAGCTGTTTTTT.